Each of the 21 T cell receptor beta chains below was sequenced from the same sample in a study of T cells in Graves' hyperthyroidism and ophthalmopathy. Researchers took RNA transcripts and amplified the TCR beta CDR3 regions from them. First-round RT-PCR targeting the TCR CDR3 was performed with the HTBI primer set. Each CDR3 protein is one row after TCRdb ran MiXCR on the multiplex PCR reads. This table holds 500,000 to 750,000 distinct CDR3 sequences, approximately 14% found once. Sequencing used blood. These receptors all come from a woman aged 25 to 39 with Graves' hyperthyroidism.

The rearrangement uses TRBV6-9 and TRBJ1-6; D is unclear. Trimming stripped 4 bases from V and 9 bases from J, with 16 bases between. Germline V gene data show CDR1 as MNHGY and CDR2 as SVAAGI. The CDR3 runs to 15 residues. CDR3 DNA: TGTGCCAGCAGTTGGTCTAATTTTATAGTTTCACCCCTCCACTTT. This translates into CASSWSNFIVSPLHF.

This clonotype was seen a single time. The V and J genes are TRBV12-3 or TRBV12-4 and TRBJ1-2, with 7 positions matching TRBD1. The length of the CDR3 is 11 residues. V shed 10 bases, J shed 3 bases, and the junction held 2 bases outside the gene matches. DNA of the CDR3: TGTGCCAACACAGGGGACTATGGCTACACCTTC. Its protein product is CANTGDYGYTF.

This clonotype appeared many times. The chain uses TRBV20-1 and TRBJ2-3; no reliable D call. Trimming took 5 bases from V and 4 from J, leaving 13 bases between them. The length of the CDR3 is 13 residues. CDR1 and CDR2 from the germline V gene are DFQATT and SNEGSKA (reference sequence). CDR3 loop: CSAQSDWPDTQYF. Written as DNA, the CDR3 is TGCAGTGCTCAGTCAGACTGGCCAGATACGCAGTATTTT.

Only a few counts were recorded for this clonotype. This chain connects TRBV13 to TRBJ1-6, with 7 bases lining up with TRBD1. Germline trimming cut 6 bases from V and 10 bases from J; bases unmatched to any gene: 12. The CDR3 has 15 amino acids. CDR1 PRHDT and CDR2 FYEKMQ come from the germline V gene (reference sequence). CDR3 in DNA: TGTGCCAGCAGAGGGGGTCAGGGGGTAGGGTCACCCCTCCACTTT. This gives the protein CASRGGQGVGSPLHF.

This clonotype was seen only a few times. The rearrangement joins TRBV9 to TRBJ2-1; D perhaps matches TRBD2 (6 bases). Germline-derived CDR1 and CDR2 are SGDLS and YYNGEE. CDR3 length equals 11 residues. V lost 3 bases, J lost 9 bases, and 7 bases lay in between. CDR3 sequence reads: CASSAGGEQFF. Written as DNA, the CDR3 is TGTGCCAGCAGCGCCGGGGGTGAGCAGTTCTTC.

This clonotype has just a few counts. The V call is TRBV7-3, the J call TRBJ1-1; D call uncertain. The germline CDR1 and CDR2 sequences are SGHTA and FQGTGA. This CDR3 comprises 14 residues. V shed 1 base and J shed 11 bases, with 17 bases lying between them. CDR3 sequence (DNA): TGTGCCAGCAGCTTAAATGGGGAAAAAGAAGCGGCTTTCTTT. This gives the protein CASSLNGEKEAAFF.

The chain links TRBV2 to TRBJ2-1; no clear D. Germline V gene lookup returns CDR1 SNHLY and CDR2 FYNNEI. CDR3 length: 15 amino acids. The V gene lost 0 bases and the J gene lost 0 bases, with 6 bases spanning the gap. CDR3 bases: TGTGCCAGCAGTGAAGCGCGGATCTCCTACAATGAGCAGTTCTTC. Its protein is CASSEARISYNEQFF.

Ten or more counts support this clonotype. The chain carries TRBV7-9 and TRBJ1-1; possible D gene TRBD1, 5 bases. The CDR3 has 13 amino acids. Trimming took 9 bases from V and 1 from J, leaving 12 bases between them. Germline loops: CDR1 SEHNR, CDR2 FQNEAQ (reference sequence). As DNA, the CDR3 is TGTGCCAGTGGACAAGTTCAGAACACTGAAGCTTTCTTT. It codes for CASGQVQNTEAFF.

This clonotype has only one observation. The gene calls are TRBV6-1 and TRBJ2-3; TRBD2 agrees at 9 bases. This CDR3 has 17 residues. Germline trimming cut 3 bases from V and 0 bases from J; bases unmatched to any gene: 7. From germline, CDR1 is MNHNS and CDR2 SASEGT. CDR3 loop: CASSEEVLAGSTDTQYF. CDR3 nucleotides: TGTGCCAGCAGTGAGGAGGTGCTAGCGGGAAGCACAGATACGCAGTATTTT.

This clonotype was counted ten times or more. The chain carries TRBV29-1 and TRBJ2-1; 10 nucleotides line up with TRBD2. The CDR3 has 13 amino acids. J was trimmed by 3 bases and V by 8 bases; bases with no gene match: 4. Germline V CDR1 and CDR2: SQVTM, ANQGSEA. The CDR3 DNA sequence: TGCAGCATTAAGCGGGAGGGCTACAATGAGCAGTTCTTC. Protein sequence: CSIKREGYNEQFF.

V is TRBV18 and J is TRBJ2-1; the match to TRBD2 covers 13 bases. The germline CDR1 and CDR2 sequences are KGHSH and LQKENI. The V gene end was trimmed by 3 bases and the J gene end by 5 bases; junction bases not matched to a gene: 7. The length of the CDR3 is 17 residues. CDR3 sequence reads: CASSPTGTSGTHNEQFF. CDR3 nucleotide sequence: TGTGCCAGCTCACCGACCGGGACTAGCGGGACTCACAATGAGCAGTTCTTC.

There are many counts of this clonotype. The chain uses TRBV30 and TRBJ2-7; TRBD2 matches at 7 bases. V lost 1 base, J lost 6 bases, and 6 bases stayed unmatched. Looked up from germline, CDR1 is GTSNPN and CDR2 is SVGIG (reference sequence). The CDR3 covers 13 residues. CDR3 coding DNA: TGTGCCTGGAGTGGGACTAGTAGAGGCGAGCAGTACTTC. Amino acids: CAWSGTSRGEQYF.

This clonotype was seen a few times. This may be a read error: a much more frequent sequence differs by one nucleotide. The chain uses TRBV12-3 or TRBV12-4 and TRBJ2-7; D gene ambiguous. CDR3 length equals 11 residues. The CDR3 DNA follows: TGTGCCAGCAGTTTTTCCTTCGAGCAGTACTTC. This codes for CASSFSFEQYF.

Notes on this clonotype: A much larger clone lies a single base off, so this may be a read error. The chain joins TRBV19 to TRBJ1-5, with a tentative D call TRBD1 (5 bases). Trimming pared 7 bases from V and 9 bases from J, leaving 28 bases between. Germline values: CDR1 LNHDA, CDR2 SQIVND (reference sequence). The CDR3 consists of 17 residues. The CDR3: CASKPHVFQGMDRPQHF. In nucleotides, the CDR3 is TGTGCCAGTAAACCGCACGTTTTTCAGGGAATGGATCGGCCCCAGCATTTT.

This chain joins TRBV15 and TRBJ1-1; 10 bases are a match to TRBD1. V lost 3 bases, J lost 5 bases, and 12 bases stayed unmatched. Germline V lookup: CDR1 LNHNV, CDR2 YYDKDF (reference sequence). The CDR3 has 17 amino acids. CDR3 amino acids: CATSSPRGDRGKTEAFF. The CDR3, as DNA: TGTGCCACCAGCAGCCCACGCGGGGACAGGGGAAAAACTGAAGCTTTCTTT.

The CDR3 DNA reads as TGTGCCAGCAGCCAAAACTTAGCGGGAGGATCCTACGAGCAGTACTTC. It codes for CASSQNLAGGSYEQYF. The rearrangement joins TRBV4-2 to TRBJ2-7; TRBD2 aligns across 10 bases. CDR1 is LGHNA and CDR2 is YNFKEQ in the germline V gene. CDR3 length: 16 amino acids. V was clipped by 2 bases and J by 1 base; unmatched bases: 5.

This clonotype was seen many times. V and J are TRBV5-1 and TRBJ2-1, with D unclear. Trimming pared 0 bases from V and 9 bases from J, leaving 13 bases between. The CDR3 spans 14 residues. Germline lookup yields CDR1 SGHRS and CDR2 YFSETQ. The chain's CDR3 is CASSLERVYSEQFF. In nucleotides, the CDR3 is TGCGCCAGCAGCTTGGAACGGGTCTATAGTGAGCAGTTCTTC.

Only one count was recorded for this clonotype. An end of the junction differs from the germline gene, which may be a read error. The chain couples TRBV19 to TRBJ2-5, with a weak D call TRBD1 (6 bases). Germline values: CDR1 LNHDA, CDR2 SQIVND (reference sequence). This CDR3 region has 15 residues. The CDR3 DNA reads TGTGCCGGTAGTGGGGACACGGTTCGAGAAGAGACCCAGTACTTC. This encodes CAGSGDTVREETQYF.

V and J are TRBV29-1 and TRBJ2-6; 7 bases align to TRBD2. Trimming at V came to 4 bases and at J to 2 bases, leaving 2 bases not matched to a gene. Germline CDR1 and CDR2: SQVTM and ANQGSEA. The CDR3 extends over 14 amino acids. The CDR3 bases are TGCAGCGTTGGGGGGGGGACTGGGGCCAACGTCCTGACTTTC. Its protein is CSVGGGTGANVLTF.

This sequence joins TRBV6-6 and TRBJ2-7; no clear D gene. This CDR3 spans 15 amino acids. Between the trimmed V and J ends, which lost 0 bases and 0 bases, there was a span of 9 bases. The V gene's germline CDR1 is MNHNY and CDR2 SVGAGI (reference sequence). CDR3 DNA sequence: TGTGCCAGCAGTTACTCGGTAGCTAGCTCCTACGAGCAGTACTTC. It encodes CASSYSVASSYEQYF.

This clonotype appeared many times. The chain employs TRBV7-3 and TRBJ2-7; no definite D call. Germline values: CDR1 SGHTA, CDR2 FQGTGA. The V gene lost 5 bases and the J gene lost 2 bases, with 16 bases spanning the gap. This CDR3 has 15 amino acids. The CDR3 is CASSIQASVPYEQYF. The CDR3 nucleotides read TGTGCCAGCAGCATCCAGGCGAGCGTCCCCTACGAGCAGTACTTC. The variable domain in full, with the rest retrieved from reference TRBV7-3 and TRBJ2-7, is GAGVSQTPSNKVTEKGKYVELRCDPISGHTALYWYRQSLGQGPEFLIYFQGTGAADDSGLPNDRFFAVRPEGSVSTLKIQRTERGDSAVYLCASSIQASVPYEQYFGPGTRLTVT.